Listed below are T cell receptor beta chains from one sample, sequenced in a study of blood T cell repertoires in COVID-19. Clones were sequenced by immunoSEQ multiplex PCR, and TCRdb holds only the in-frame ones, with some missing. The sample holds 50,000 to 80,000 clones, around 80% seen once. Specimen: peripheral blood. The receptors originated from a woman between 55 and 75 years old with acute or convalescent COVID-19. CDR3s include the opening cysteine and the closing phenylalanine or tryptophan. The order of the fields is clone size, V gene, J gene, D gene, CDR3 protein, CDR3 DNA. The D gene is left open where the match is weak. Only part of the rows carry a size: once, few, many, or a class if the clone is expanded.

-,TRBV15,TRBJ1-1,-,CATRTAAANTEAFF,TGTGCCACCAGGACCGCCGCGGCGAACACTGAAGCTTTCTTT
few,TRBV6-5,TRBJ1-1,-,CASSKTVTEAFF,TGTGCCAGCAGTAAGACAGTCACTGAAGCTTTCTTT
-,TRBV5-1,TRBJ2-5,-,CASSSGEQETQYF,TGCGCCAGCAGCTCAGGGGAGCAAGAGACCCAGTACTTC
-,TRBV3-1/TRBV3-2,TRBJ2-2,-,CASSQAGSTGELFF,TGTGCCAGCAGCCAAGCTGGGAGCACCGGGGAGCTGTTTTTT
-,TRBV19,TRBJ2-7,-,CASSIQGSDEQYF,TGTGCCAGTAGTATACAGGGGAGCGACGAGCAGTACTTC
-,TRBV18,TRBJ1-5,-,CASSVGLNGGKPQHF,TGTGCCAGCTCAGTCGGCCTAAACGGGGGAAAGCCCCAGCATTTT
-,TRBV14,TRBJ1-2,TRBD1,CASSQGTGRYGYTF,TGTGCCAGCAGCCAGGGGACAGGAAGGTATGGCTACACCTTC
-,TRBV3-1/TRBV3-2,TRBJ2-7,TRBD2,CASSRGLAVSF,TGTGCCAGCAGCCGGGGACTAGCGGTGTCCTTC
-,TRBV14,TRBJ1-1,-,CASSQRGTSLNTEAFF,TGTGCCAGCAGCCAAAGAGGGACATCTTTGAACACTGAAGCTTTCTTT
-,TRBV6-5,TRBJ1-3,-,CASRLQVSGNTIYF,TGTGCCAGCAGATTACAGGTCTCTGGAAACACCATATATTTT
-,TRBV18,TRBJ1-3,-,CASSPDRRSSGNTIYF,TGTGCCAGCTCACCAGATCGGCGGAGCTCTGGAAACACCATATATTTT
-,TRBV12-3/TRBV12-4,TRBJ1-2,-,CASTLGGGGYTF,TGTGCCAGCACCCTGGGGGGAGGCGGCTACACCTTC
-,TRBV3-1/TRBV3-2,TRBJ2-1,-,CASSQISRGEQFF,TGTGCCAGCAGCCAAATAAGTCGAGGCGAGCAGTTCTTC
-,TRBV3-1/TRBV3-2,TRBJ2-2,-,CASSQNLQGGYTGELFF,TGTGCCAGCAGCCAAAACCTACAGGGGGGGTACACCGGGGAGCTGTTTTTT
few,TRBV10-3,TRBJ1-5,-,CAISESGEVKPQHF,TGTGCCATCAGTGAGTCAGGGGAGGTGAAGCCCCAGCATTTT
-,TRBV27,TRBJ2-7,TRBD1,CASRMKPGQGSYEQYF,TGTGCCAGCAGGATGAAACCGGGACAGGGATCCTACGAGCAGTACTTC
-,TRBV4-2,TRBJ1-3,TRBD1,CASSQDKQGASGNTIYF,TGTGCCAGCAGCCAAGACAAACAGGGGGCGAGCGGAAACACCATATATTTT
-,TRBV19,TRBJ2-4,TRBD1,CASSDSNRGPKNIQYF,TGTGCCAGTAGTGATTCCAACAGGGGGCCGAAAAACATTCAGTACTTC
-,TRBV6-1,TRBJ1-6,-,CASSEDPGGERRLPLHF,TGTGCCAGCAGTGAAGACCCCGGCGGGGAGAGGCGGCTACCCCTCCACTTT
-,TRBV20-1,TRBJ2-3,TRBD2,CSASLAGGQTDTQYF,TGCAGTGCTAGTCTAGCGGGGGGGCAGACAGATACGCAGTATTTT
-,TRBV5-4,TRBJ2-7,TRBD1,CASSLEGASRFLDEQYF,TGTGCCAGCAGCTTGGAGGGGGCCTCCAGGTTTTTGGACGAGCAGTACTTC
-,TRBV19,TRBJ1-1,TRBD1,CASSIDPGTGETFF,TGTGCCAGTAGTATAGACCCCGGGACAGGAGAGACGTTCTTT
-,TRBV6-4,TRBJ2-2,-,CASSPTRATNTGELFF,TGTGCCAGCAGCCCCACCCGAGCTACGAACACCGGGGAGCTGTTTTTT
once,TRBV5-1,TRBJ2-2,TRBD1,CASSFRTGGNTGELFF,TGCGCCAGCAGCTTCCGGACAGGGGGTAACACCGGGGAGCTGTTTTTT
-,TRBV10-3,TRBJ2-5,TRBD2,CAIRQQGLAVETQYF,TGTGCCATCAGGCAACAAGGACTAGCAGTGGAGACCCAGTACTTC
-,TRBV27,TRBJ1-1,TRBD1,CASNRQGARTEAFF,TGTGCCAGCAACCGACAGGGGGCAAGAACTGAAGCTTTCTTT
-,TRBV27,TRBJ2-7,-,CASSLVALGASSYEQYF,TGTGCCAGCAGTTTAGTGGCCCTAGGCGCTAGCTCCTACGAGCAGTACTTC
-,TRBV6-1,TRBJ1-5,-,CASSENRVQPQHF,TGTGCCAGCAGTGAAAACAGAGTCCAGCCCCAGCATTTT
-,TRBV6-5,TRBJ2-1,TRBD1,CASRIPGTGVNEQFF,TGTGCCAGCAGAATTCCCGGGACAGGAGTAAATGAGCAGTTCTTC
-,TRBV25-1,TRBJ1-1,TRBD1,CASSSAGGLVDTEAFF,TGTGCCAGCAGTTCCGCAGGGGGCTTAGTAGACACTGAAGCTTTCTTT
-,TRBV12-3/TRBV12-4,TRBJ1-1,-,CASSLGQKAFF,TGTGCCAGCAGTTTGGGGCAGAAAGCTTTCTTT
-,TRBV5-1,TRBJ1-4,-,CASSKQENEKLFF,TGCGCCAGCAGCAAACAGGAGAATGAAAAACTGTTTTTT
-,TRBV28,TRBJ1-1,-,CASSLNRNTEAFF,TGTGCCAGCAGTTTGAACAGGAACACTGAAGCTTTCTTT
-,TRBV5-1,TRBJ1-4,TRBD1,CASSRTGQGKEKLFF,TGCGCCAGCAGTCGGACGGGACAGGGAAAAGAAAAACTGTTTTTT
-,TRBV2,TRBJ1-1,TRBD1,CASSARAGGGGMNTEAFF,TGTGCCAGCAGCGCGCGGGCAGGGGGTGGAGGCATGAACACTGAAGCTTTCTTT
-,TRBV29-1,TRBJ2-7,-,CSVKGPGTSYEQYF,TGCAGCGTCAAGGGCCCCGGGACAAGCTACGAGCAGTACTTC
-,TRBV10-3,TRBJ1-4,TRBD1,CAISSRGQGDEKLFF,TGTGCCATCAGTTCCCGGGGACAGGGGGATGAAAAACTGTTTTTT
-,TRBV3-1/TRBV3-2,TRBJ1-5,-,CASSQNPGSNQPQHF,TGTGCCAGCAGCCAAAACCCAGGTAGCAATCAGCCCCAGCATTTT
-,TRBV12-5,TRBJ1-2,TRBD1,CASGSDRANYGYTF,TGTGCTAGTGGCTCTGACAGGGCTAACTATGGCTACACCTTC
-,TRBV3-1/TRBV3-2,TRBJ1-2,-,CASSQDLGGVGYTF,TGTGCCAGCAGCCAAGATCTCGGGGGGGTAGGCTACACCTTC
-,TRBV20-1,TRBJ1-2,-,CSAKGRDGYTF,TGCAGTGCTAAGGGCAGGGATGGCTACACCTTC